The 29 T cell receptor beta chains below were found in one sample sequenced in a study of cytomegalovirus exposure and HLA in healthy donors. The PCR contained 60 Vbeta and 13 Jbeta primers. Clones were sequenced by immunoSEQ multiplex PCR, and TCRdb holds only the in-frame ones, with some missing. The data show 150,000 to 200,000 clones, less than 90% seen once. Sequenced input: PBMCs. The receptors come from a boy aged 5 to 17 in good health and CMV-seronegative.

V and J are TRBV15 and TRBJ2-1, with 8 bases matching TRBD2. The CDR3 is made up of 18 amino acids. Germline CDR1 LNHNV, CDR2 YYDKDF (reference sequence). V shed 1 base, J shed 1 base, and the junction held 9 bases outside the gene matches. DNA of the CDR3: TGTGCCACCAGCAGAGTTCGGCCTAGCGGGCGGTCCTACAATGAGCAGTTCTTC. Translation gives CATSRVRPSGRSYNEQFF.

The V and J genes are TRBV4-1 and TRBJ1-1; D gene ambiguous. The V gene lost 0 bases and the J gene lost 9 bases, with 11 bases spanning the gap. The length of the CDR3 is 13 residues. Per the germline V gene, CDR1 is MGHRA and CDR2 is YSYEKL. CDR3 nucleotides: TGCGCCAGCAGCCAAGATTCGCCCGCTAAAGCTTTCTTT. This codes for CASSQDSPAKAFF.

The rearrangement joins TRBV5-1 to TRBJ2-5; 10 positions agree with TRBD1. The J call may not be correct, given that the DNA end is closer to TRBJ2-7. CDR3 length: 16 residues. CDR1 is SGHRS, CDR2 YFSETQ, per germline. The DNA for the CDR3 is TGCGCCAGCGGCACGGGACAGGGGTCGAGCTCCTACGAGCAGTACTTC. The encoded protein is CASGTGQGSSSYEQYF.

The chain combines TRBV7-9 with TRBJ2-4, with D hard to call. This CDR3 contains 14 residues. Trimming removed 4 bases from V and 0 bases from J, with 7 bases in between. CDR1 and CDR2 (germline): SEHNR, FQNEAQ (reference sequence). CDR3 region: CASSWAAAKNIQYF. The CDR3, as DNA: TGTGCCAGCAGCTGGGCAGCAGCCAAAAACATTCAGTACTTC.

This clone was seen a single time. The rearrangement uses TRBV7-6 and TRBJ1-2; 8 bases map to TRBD1. The germline V gene encodes CDR1 SGHVS and CDR2 FNYEAQ. With 5 bases clipped from V and 5 bases from J, the junction kept 4 bases outside the gene matches. The CDR3 is 13 amino acids. The CDR3 nucleotides are TGTGCCAGCAGCCCAGACAGGGGATATGGCTACACCTTC. It specifies CASSPDRGYGYTF.

V and J are TRBV19 and TRBJ1-4; 8 bases are a match to TRBD1. The CDR3 length is 14 residues. Germline CDR1 reads LNHDA; CDR2 reads SQIVND (reference sequence). The trim removed 6 bases at V and 10 bases at J, leaving 10 bases unmatched. CDR3 amino acids: CASREGQGGVKLFF. The CDR3 DNA sequence: TGTGCCAGTAGGGAAGGACAGGGCGGGGTAAAACTGTTTTTT.

The chain combines TRBV6-5 with TRBJ1-1; D is uncertain. V dropped 4 bases and J dropped 4 bases, with 10 bases sitting between them. The CDR3 has 13 amino acids. Germline assignment: CDR1 MNHEY and CDR2 SVGAGI. The CDR3 coding sequence is TGTGCCAGCAGTTCTGAACGCAGCACTGAAGCTTTCTTT. This sequence encodes CASSSERSTEAFF.

This clone came up a few times. The V and J genes are TRBV13 and TRBJ2-7; TRBD2 matches 8 bases. The germline CDR1 and CDR2 sequences are PRHDT and FYEKMQ (reference sequence). Trimming at V came to 6 bases and at J to 5 bases, leaving 12 bases not matched to a gene. The CDR3 is 15 amino acids. The CDR3 DNA sequence: TGTGCCAGCAGACAAGCCGGGACTAGGTACGACGAGCAGTACTTC. It codes for CASRQAGTRYDEQYF. The entire variable domain, with the rest obtained from reference TRBV13 and TRBJ2-7, is as follows: AAGVIQSPRHLIKEKRETATLKCYPIPRHDTVYWYQQGPGQDPQFLISFYEKMQSDKGSIPDRFSAQQFSDYHSELNMSSLELGDSALYFCASRQAGTRYDEQYFGPGTRLTVT.

The chain employs TRBV2 and TRBJ2-1; TRBD2 is a possible D gene (6 bases). The CDR3 sequence is 15 residues long. CDR1 is SNHLY and CDR2 is FYNNEI in the germline V gene. The V gene lost 6 bases and the J gene lost 4 bases, with 16 bases spanning the gap. CDR3 in amino acids: CASRVGLFTYNEQFF. CDR3 coding DNA: TGTGCCAGCAGGGTGGGACTTTTTACTTACAATGAGCAGTTCTTC.

The chain uses TRBV9 and TRBJ2-2, with 7 bases aligning to TRBD2. The CDR3 is 16 residues long. The germline gives CDR1 SGDLS, CDR2 YYNGEE. V shed 1 base, J shed 1 base, and the junction held 4 bases outside the gene matches. CDR3 amino acids: CASSVLADLNTGELFF. Written as DNA, the CDR3 is TGTGCCAGCAGCGTACTAGCGGACTTGAACACCGGGGAGCTGTTTTTT. The whole variable domain, filled in from reference TRBV9 and TRBJ2-2, reads DSGVTQTPKHLITATGQRVTLRCSPRSGDLSVYWYQQSLDQGLQFLIQYYNGEERAKGNILERFSAQQFPDLHSELNLSSLELGDSALYFCASSVLADLNTGELFFGEGSRLTVL.

The rearrangement uses TRBV9 and TRBJ1-6, with 7 nucleotides matching TRBD1. The CDR3 sequence is 18 residues long. CDR1 is SGDLS and CDR2 is YYNGEE in the germline V gene. V shed 4 bases and J 10 bases; nucleotides not matched to a gene: 20. Here the CDR3 reads CASSPLSGQERMRSPLHF. The CDR3 DNA sequence: TGTGCCAGCAGCCCCCTCTCCGGACAGGAAAGGATGCGCTCACCCCTCCACTTT.

J is TRBJ2-2 and V is TRBV7-3; D is perhaps TRBD2 (5 bases). V was trimmed by 5 bases and J by 6 bases, leaving 19 bases between them. Germline loops: CDR1 SGHTA, CDR2 FQGTGA. The CDR3 has 16 residues. CDR3 region: CASSPKVRTGAGELFF. The CDR3 DNA is TGTGCCAGCAGCCCTAAAGTTCGCACCGGGGCCGGGGAGCTGTTTTTT. The whole variable domain, filled in from reference TRBV7-3 and TRBJ2-2, reads GAGVSQTPSNKVTEKGKYVELRCDPISGHTALYWYRQSLGQGPEFLIYFQGTGAADDSGLPNDRFFAVRPEGSVSTLKIQRTERGDSAVYLCASSPKVRTGAGELFFGEGSRLTVL.

This clone was recorded a few times. V gene TRBV5-6 combines with J gene TRBJ2-7; perhaps TRBD1 as D (6 bases). This CDR3 comprises 15 residues. The germline V gene has CDR1 SGHDT and CDR2 YYEEEE. Trimming stripped 0 bases from V and 5 bases from J, with 15 bases between. The CDR3, as DNA: TGTGCCAGCAGCTTGGCAAATTTCAGGGGTGACGAGCAGTACTTC. Amino acids: CASSLANFRGDEQYF.

The genes are TRBV11-2 and TRBJ2-7, with D perhaps TRBD1 (7 bases). Trimming cost V 1 base and J 2 bases, with 18 bases left between them. The CDR3 extends over 17 amino acids. The germline gives CDR1 SGHAT, CDR2 FQNNGV. This chain's CDR3 is CASSLGAQGKRAYEQYF. The DNA for the CDR3 is TGTGCCAGCAGCTTAGGAGCACAGGGGAAGCGGGCCTACGAGCAGTACTTC. Supplemented by reference TRBV11-2 and TRBJ2-7, the full variable domain reads EAGVAQSPRYKIIEKRQSVAFWCNPISGHATLYWYQQILGQGPKLLIQFQNNGVVDDSQLPKDRFSAERLKGVDSTLKIQPAKLEDSAVYLCASSLGAQGKRAYEQYFGPGTRLTVT.

The chain is built from TRBV4-1 and TRBJ2-2; TRBD2 is a possible D gene (5 bases). Trimming removed 0 bases from V and 2 bases from J, with 13 bases in between. In germline, CDR1 is MGHRA, CDR2 YSYEKL. CDR3 length: 17 residues. The CDR3 DNA reads TGCGCCAGCAGCCAAGAGATCGCAGCGGCCAACACCGGGGAGCTGTTTTTT. It specifies CASSQEIAAANTGELFF.

The chain employs TRBV7-6 and TRBJ2-7; no reliable D call. V was shortened by 4 bases and J by 0 bases, with 10 bases between the two germline ends. The length of the CDR3 is 14 residues. Looked up from germline, CDR1 is SGHVS and CDR2 is FNYEAQ. The CDR3 DNA is TGTGCCAGCAGCTCCGACATAGGCTCCTACGAGCAGTACTTC. It is translated as CASSSDIGSYEQYF.

The chain combines TRBV19 with TRBJ2-2, with D possibly matching TRBD1 (6 bases). CDR1 and CDR2 (germline): LNHDA, SQIVND (reference sequence). CDR3 length: 12 amino acids. V lost 6 bases to trimming and J lost 7 bases, with 9 bases between them. CDR3 sequence reads: CASRRGNGELFF. In DNA, the CDR3 is TGTGCCAGTAGGAGGGGGAACGGGGAGCTGTTTTTT.

The chain combines TRBV5-4 with TRBJ1-4; 10 nucleotides align to TRBD1. CDR3 length equals 15 residues. V lost 3 bases to trimming and J lost 8 bases; unmatched junction nucleotides: 7. The germline gives CDR1 SGHNT, CDR2 YYREEE (reference sequence). CDR3 protein: CASSSRRTGGEKLFF. The CDR3 region has the DNA TGTGCCAGCAGCTCAAGGAGGACAGGGGGGGAAAAACTGTTTTTT.

The chain uses TRBV30 and TRBJ1-2; D remains unclear. CDR1 is GTSNPN and CDR2 is SVGIG in the germline V gene (reference sequence). V was clipped by 3 bases and J by 6 bases, with 17 bases between them. The CDR3 is 14 amino acids. CDR3 sequence reads: CAWRYVGPSDGYTF. The CDR3 DNA is TGTGCCTGGAGATATGTGGGCCCCTCGGATGGCTACACCTTC.

This clone has just one count. This sequence joins TRBV5-1 and TRBJ1-1; D unclear. Germline CDR1 is SGHRS and CDR2 is YFSETQ. V gave up 2 bases and J gave up 1 base, with 9 bases separating them. The CDR3 length is 14 residues. CDR3: CASSFSGPNTEAFF. CDR3 nucleotide sequence: TGCGCCAGCAGCTTCAGCGGCCCGAACACTGAAGCTTTCTTT.

The chain carries TRBV29-1 and TRBJ2-2; the match to TRBD2 covers 7 bases. CDR3 length: 16 residues. Germline assignment: CDR1 SQVTM and CDR2 ANQGSEA. The junction had 10 bases not matched to a gene; V was cut back by 1 base and J by 5 bases. In nucleotides, the CDR3 is TGCAGCGTTGAAGGGCGGGAGTGGGGGGGGACCGGGGAGCTGTTTTTT. This encodes CSVEGREWGGTGELFF.

The chain joins TRBV5-4 to TRBJ2-3; D is possibly TRBD1 (7 bases). The germline gives CDR1 SGHNT, CDR2 YYREEE (reference sequence). Trimming stripped 3 bases from V and 3 bases from J, with 17 bases between. This CDR3 has 16 amino acids. This CDR3 is CASSSSGQEGTDTQYF. For the CDR3, the DNA is TGTGCCAGCAGCTCCTCCGGACAGGAGGGTACAGATACGCAGTATTTT.

The V and J genes are TRBV11-3 and TRBJ2-7; a weak D match, TRBD2 (5 bases). V was shortened by 3 bases and J by 0 bases, with 12 bases between the two germline ends. The germline V gene has CDR1 SGHNT and CDR2 YENEEA. This CDR3 is 15 amino acids long. CDR3 residues: CASSFGLVSSYEQYF. DNA for the CDR3: TGTGCCAGCAGCTTTGGACTTGTAAGCTCCTACGAGCAGTACTTC.

In its sample, this clone was seen a few times. The chain links TRBV25-1 to TRBJ2-7; TRBD1 is a possible D gene (6 bases). Germline assignment: CDR1 MGHDK and CDR2 SYGVNS. CDR3 size: 11 residues. V dropped 7 bases and J dropped 3 bases, with 7 bases sitting between them. The CDR3 loop reads CASTTGYEQYF. Written as DNA, the CDR3 is TGTGCCAGCACGACAGGCTACGAGCAGTACTTC.

This chain joins TRBV7-8 and TRBJ1-1; D may be TRBD1 (6 bases). Trimming stripped 1 base from V and 4 bases from J, with 13 bases between. The length of the CDR3 is 15 residues. Germline assignment: CDR1 SGHVS and CDR2 FQNEAQ. CDR3 sequence reads: CASSLGTGRPTEAFF. CDR3 in DNA: TGTGCCAGCAGCTTAGGAACAGGGAGACCCACTGAAGCTTTCTTT.

This chain links TRBV28 with TRBJ2-2; tentatively, D is TRBD2 (6 bases). Per germline, CDR1 MDHEN and CDR2 SYDVKM. V lost 4 bases and J lost 1, with 10 bases in between. CDR3 length equals 15 residues. The CDR3 DNA sequence: TGTGCCAGCAGTTGGGCGGGAATGAACACCGGGGAGCTGTTTTTT. This encodes CASSWAGMNTGELFF.

The chain is built from TRBV10-3 and TRBJ1-1; no firm D call. Trimming left V 2 bases short and J 2 bases short, with 15 bases between. Germline V gene data show CDR1 as ENHRY and CDR2 as SYGVKD. The CDR3 runs 16 residues. CDR3 nucleotides: TGTGCCATCAGTGAGCCGCGGACGGGAACAAACACTGAAGCTTTCTTT. Protein product: CAISEPRTGTNTEAFF.

CDR3 bases: TGTGCCAGCAGTTTCTCAGGACAGGGCGGACACGAAGAGCAGTACTTC. Translating it yields CASSFSGQGGHEEQYF. This chain joins TRBV27 and TRBJ2-7; 8 nucleotides align to TRBD1. CDR1 is MNHEY, CDR2 SMNVEV, per germline (reference sequence). Germline trimming cut 3 bases from V and 7 bases from J; bases unmatched to any gene: 14. The CDR3 is 16 residues long.

This chain connects TRBV19 to TRBJ1-5, with TRBD1 identical over 9 bases. The CDR3 loop spans 16 amino acids. Germline V gives CDR1 LNHDA, CDR2 SQIVND (reference sequence). V trimming: 3 bases; J trimming: 7 bases; junction bases outside the gene matches: 10. CDR3 DNA sequence: TGTGCCAGTAGTATTGGGGACGGGACAGGGTACCAGCCCCAGCATTTT. It yields the protein CASSIGDGTGYQPQHF.